Below are 27 T cell receptor beta chains sequenced from a single sample in a study of T cells in Graves' hyperthyroidism and ophthalmopathy (dated by TCRdb to about 2019). The method was multiplex PCR. Sequenced on an Illumina HiSeq 2000. Amplification of TCR beta CDR3 regions was carried out from RNA transcripts. A first-round RT-PCR of the TCR CDR3 used the HTBI primer set with the Qiagen OneStep RT-PCR kit. TCRdb itself trimmed the public reads at Q25 with fastp, ran MiXCR and retained productive beta chains. Rows matching on CDR3 protein sequence are summarized as one entry with the most common DNA and genes. Here the sample has fewer than 400,000 distinct CDR3 sequences; about 14% occur a single time. Together, the top ten hold under 30% of the sample. Sample: blood. Receptors were obtained from a man over 45 with Graves' ophthalmopathy.

This clonotype occurred a few times. The chain combines TRBV20-1 with TRBJ2-7; 7 bases are a match to TRBD2. CDR1 and CDR2 from the germline V gene are DFQATT and SNEGSKA (reference sequence). The length of the CDR3 is 12 residues. CDR3 region: CGGASGRYEQYF. In DNA form, the CDR3 reads TGCGGTGGGGCTAGCGGCCGCTACGAGCAGTACTTC.

This clonotype was observed once. One junction end does not reproduce the germline sequence, and a read error may be involved. The rearrangement joins TRBV29-1 to TRBJ2-1; 7 bases fit TRBD2. Germline CDR1 reads SQVTM; CDR2 reads ANQGSEA. The CDR3 consists of 14 residues. CDR3 in amino acids: CSVVRARDYNGQFF. In DNA form, the CDR3 reads TGCAGCGTTGTACGCGCCAGGGACTACAATGGGCAGTTCTTC.

This clonotype has just one count. The chain has TRBV29-1 and TRBJ1-2, with a weak D call TRBD1 (5 bases). CDR3 size: 11 residues. Germline V gene data show CDR1 as SQVTM and CDR2 as ANQGSEA. Trimming shortened V by 5 bases and J by 6 bases, and 10 bases separated the two germline ends. This CDR3 reads CSVRQLDGYTF. The CDR3 DNA follows: TGCAGCGTTAGACAGTTGGATGGCTACACCTTC.

This clonotype has a handful of counts. V usage is TRBV2 and J usage is TRBJ2-2; TRBD2 agrees at 10 bases. The CDR3 has 19 amino acids. CDR1 SNHLY and CDR2 FYNNEI come from the germline V gene. V lost 3 bases and J lost 4; bases outside the gene matches: 14. CDR3 DNA: TGTGCCAGCAGTGATCTAGCGGGAGCCTACCCTTCGAGCACCGGGGAGCTGTTTTTT. This translates into CASSDLAGAYPSSTGELFF.

This clonotype was observed many times. This sequence joins TRBV7-9 and TRBJ1-1; 10 bases agree with TRBD1. The CDR3 has 15 amino acids. With V trimmed by 6 bases and J by 0 bases, 4 bases remained unmatched. Germline V lookup: CDR1 SEHNR, CDR2 FQNEAQ (reference sequence). CDR3 coding DNA: TGTGCCAGCAGGGGGACAGGGGCAATGAACACTGAAGCTTTCTTT. This gives the protein CASRGTGAMNTEAFF.

The CDR3 spells CASSPRTRGNEQFF. For the CDR3, the DNA is TGTGCCAGCAGCCCTAGGACCCGGGGGAATGAGCAGTTCTTC. The genes are TRBV7-9 and TRBJ2-1, with a weak D call TRBD2 (6 bases). The CDR3 runs to 14 residues. Germline CDR1 is SEHNR and CDR2 is FQNEAQ (reference sequence). V lost 5 bases, J lost 7 bases, and 15 bases lay in between. Drawing the rest from reference TRBV7-9 and TRBJ2-1, the complete variable domain is DTGVSQNPRHKITKRGQNVTFRCDPISEHNRLYWYRQTLGQGPEFLTYFQNEAQLEKSRLLSDRFSAERPKGSFSTLEIQRTEQGDSAMYLCASSPRTRGNEQFFGPGTRLTVL.

This rearrangement joins TRBV29-1 to TRBJ2-5; 7 nucleotides match TRBD1. The CDR3 runs to 14 residues. After removal of 8 bases from V and 4 bases from J, the junction contained 13 bases not matched to a gene. Germline lookup yields CDR1 SQVTM and CDR2 ANQGSEA. The CDR3, as DNA: TGCAGCTATTCTACGGGTAGGGGGCGAGAGACCCAGTACTTC. It yields the protein CSYSTGRGRETQYF.

The rearrangement joins TRBV28 to TRBJ2-4; TRBD1 might be the D (6 bases). CDR1 and CDR2 from the germline V gene are MDHEN and SYDVKM. CDR3 size: 14 residues. Between the trimmed V and J ends, which lost 6 bases and 6 bases, there was a span of 15 bases. The CDR3 DNA reads as TGTGCCAGCAGCCGGACCCAGGGGCTAAACATTCAGTACTTC. Its protein product is CASSRTQGLNIQYF. The full variable domain, in which reference TRBV28 and TRBJ2-4 provide the parts outside the CDR3, is DVKVTQSSRYLVKRTGEKVFLECVQDMDHENMFWYRQDPGLGLRLIYFSYDVKMKEKGDIPEGYSVSREKKERFSLILESASTNQTSMYLCASSRTQGLNIQYFGAGTRLSVL.

Regarding this clonotype: A much larger clone lies one base from this, so it may be a read error. The rearrangement uses TRBV20-1 and TRBJ2-3; D is tentatively TRBD1 or TRBD2 (5 bases each). V was trimmed by 6 bases and J by 1 base, leaving 14 bases between them. CDR3 length equals 14 residues. Germline V gene lookup returns CDR1 DFQATT and CDR2 SNEGSKA (reference sequence). The CDR3 region has the DNA TGCAGTGCGGCGAGGGGAGATGGCACAGATACGCAGTATTTT. Translating it yields CSAARGDGTDTQYF.

This clonotype was observed many times. The rearrangement links TRBV20-1 to TRBJ1-2; D uncertain. This CDR3 region has 14 residues. Trimming shortened V by 0 bases and J by 4 bases, and 12 bases separated the two germline ends. The germline CDR1 and CDR2 sequences are DFQATT and SNEGSKA (reference sequence). CDR3 nucleotide sequence: TGCAGTGCTAGAGATCTTCCCCGGTCCTATGGCTACACCTTC. Residues: CSARDLPRSYGYTF.

This clonotype has a count of ten or more. The chain is built from TRBV12-3 or TRBV12-4 and TRBJ1-1; D gene ambiguous. CDR3 length: 13 residues. Trimming removed 4 bases from V and 3 bases from J, with 9 bases in between. CDR3 in amino acids: CASSSVIHTEAFF. CDR3 DNA sequence: TGTGCCAGCAGTTCCGTCATACACACTGAAGCTTTCTTT.

This clonotype was detected a few times. This sequence joins TRBV14 and TRBJ1-3; no clear D. The germline V gene encodes CDR1 SGHDN and CDR2 FVKESK. This CDR3 comprises 16 residues. The V and J ends lost 0 bases and 1 base respectively, with 10 bases between them. The CDR3 spells CASSQESWASGNTIYF. CDR3 in DNA: TGTGCCAGCAGCCAAGAGAGTTGGGCTTCTGGAAACACCATATATTTT.

This clonotype was seen only a few times. V is TRBV10-3 and J is TRBJ2-3, with D unclear. Germline CDR1 and CDR2: ENHRY and SYGVKD. This CDR3 is built from 17 residues. The V and J ends lost 0 bases and 3 bases respectively, with 16 bases between them. The CDR3 loop is CAISESQGWGETDTQYF. DNA for the CDR3: TGTGCCATCAGTGAGTCGCAAGGTTGGGGTGAAACAGATACGCAGTATTTT.

The table lists this clonotype with a few counts. V gene TRBV14 combines with J gene TRBJ2-3, with D tentatively TRBD2 (5 bases). The CDR3 runs 12 residues. Looked up from germline, CDR1 is SGHDN and CDR2 is FVKESK. Trimming pared 0 bases from V and 11 bases from J, leaving 9 bases between. In nucleotides, the CDR3 is TGTGCCAGCAGCCAAGACCCGGGAAAGCAGTATTTT. This encodes CASSQDPGKQYF.

This clonotype was seen many times. This rearrangement joins TRBV7-9 to TRBJ1-1; D unresolved. Per germline, CDR1 SEHNR and CDR2 FQNEAQ (reference sequence). The CDR3 loop spans 14 amino acids. V was shortened by 7 bases and J by 0 bases, with 12 bases between the two germline ends. CDR3 sequence reads: CASIRTGMNTEAFF. CDR3 sequence (DNA): TGTGCCAGCATCCGGACTGGGATGAACACTGAAGCTTTCTTT.

The rearrangement joins TRBV10-3 to TRBJ2-5; perhaps D is TRBD1 or TRBD2 (7 bases each). The ends were cut back, 5 bases at V and 1 base at J, with 17 bases in the middle. The length of the CDR3 is 16 residues. Germline CDR1 reads ENHRY; CDR2 reads SYGVKD. The CDR3 nucleotides read TGTGCCATCAGTCTCTCAGCGGGGACAGTCCAAGAGACCCAGTACTTC. Its protein is CAISLSAGTVQETQYF.

This sequence joins TRBV19 and TRBJ2-2; 12 bases map to TRBD2. The CDR3 contains 15 residues. V was clipped by 7 bases and J by 6 bases; unmatched bases: 6. Germline V gene lookup returns CDR1 LNHDA and CDR2 SQIVND (reference sequence). The CDR3 region has the DNA TGTGCCAGTAATAGACTAGCGGGAGCGTCCGGGGAGCTGTTTTTT. This gives the protein CASNRLAGASGELFF.

The sample holds many counts of this clonotype. The gene calls are TRBV9 and TRBJ2-5; TRBD1 agrees at 7 bases. The trim removed 3 bases at V and 2 bases at J, leaving 7 bases unmatched. Germline values: CDR1 SGDLS, CDR2 YYNGEE. This CDR3 spans 15 amino acids. CDR3 region: CASSESGTAQETQYF. Written as DNA, the CDR3 is TGTGCCAGCAGCGAGTCAGGGACAGCTCAAGAGACCCAGTACTTC. The entire variable domain, with the rest obtained from reference TRBV9 and TRBJ2-5, is as follows: DSGVTQTPKHLITATGQRVTLRCSPRSGDLSVYWYQQSLDQGLQFLIQYYNGEERAKGNILERFSAQQFPDLHSELNLSSLELGDSALYFCASSESGTAQETQYFGPGTRLLVL.

This clonotype occurred a few times. The genes are TRBV5-1 and TRBJ2-5; D is uncertain. The CDR3 is 11 residues long. CDR1 and CDR2 from the germline V gene are SGHRS and YFSETQ. V lost 6 bases, J lost 2 bases, and 5 bases lay in between. The CDR3: CASKRQETQYF. As DNA, the CDR3 is TGCGCCAGCAAAAGGCAAGAGACCCAGTACTTC.

Turning to this clonotype: This sequence may be a read error, since a much larger clone differs from it by one base. The V gene is TRBV6-1, the J gene TRBJ2-5; TRBD2 might be the D (6 bases). The CDR3 totals 15 residues. Germline CDR1 and CDR2: MNHNS and SASEGT. The V end was cut by 7 bases, the J end by 5 bases, with 20 bases between. The DNA for the CDR3 is TGTGCCAGCAATACCCGGGCCCCGGAGGGGGAGACCCAGTACTTC. This codes for CASNTRAPEGETQYF.

The chain employs TRBV30 and TRBJ1-2; D remains unclear. The CDR3 length is 12 residues. The V and J ends lost 5 bases and 1 base respectively, with 8 bases between them. CDR1 GTSNPN and CDR2 SVGIG come from the germline V gene (reference sequence). The DNA of the CDR3 is TGTGCCTGGTCCTACATTAACTATGGCTACACCTTC. Translated: CAWSYINYGYTF. The variable domain in full, with the rest retrieved from reference TRBV30 and TRBJ1-2, is SQTIHQWPATLVQPVGSPLSLECTVEGTSNPNLYWYRQAAGRGLQLLFYSVGIGQISSEVPQNLSASRPQDRQFILSSKKLLLSDSGFYLCAWSYINYGYTFGSGTRLTVV.

This clonotype was counted between two and nine times. The chain links TRBV19 to TRBJ1-5; D is perhaps TRBD1 (5 bases). The V and J ends lost 5 bases and 4 bases respectively, with 18 bases between them. This CDR3 is 16 amino acids long. Germline values: CDR1 LNHDA, CDR2 SQIVND (reference sequence). The CDR3 loop is CASSASGTILNQPQHF. CDR3 DNA: TGTGCCAGTAGTGCTTCCGGGACGATACTAAATCAGCCCCAGCATTTT. Full variable domain (outside the CDR3, taken from reference TRBV19 and TRBJ1-5): DGGITQSPKYLFRKEGQNVTLSCEQNLNHDAMYWYRQDPGQGLRLIYYSQIVNDFQKGDIAEGYSVSREKKESFPLTVTSAQKNPTAFYLCASSASGTILNQPQHFGDGTRLSIL.

This clonotype was seen only a few times. The V call is TRBV5-8, the J call TRBJ2-1; 15 bases are a match to TRBD2. The V gene end was trimmed by 4 bases and the J gene end by 15 bases; junction bases not matched to a gene: 8. The CDR3 totals 14 residues. Germline CDR1 and CDR2: SGHTS and YDEGEE. CDR3 sequence (DNA): TGTGCCAGCAGCGCAGGGACTAGCGGGAGGACTTCGTTCTTC. This sequence encodes CASSAGTSGRTSFF.

This clonotype was counted ten times or more. The rearrangement uses TRBV20-1 and TRBJ2-7; a weak D match, TRBD2 (6 bases). From germline, CDR1 is DFQATT and CDR2 SNEGSKA (reference sequence). The CDR3 spans 15 residues. Deletions cut 0 bases from V and 3 bases from J, with 15 bases between. The CDR3 nucleotides read TGCAGTGCTAGAGATTTGGGGGAGGTAAACTACGAGCAGTACTTC. Amino acid sequence: CSARDLGEVNYEQYF.

The CDR3 region has the DNA TGCAGTGCTAGAGCGGTTTCTGGGGCCAACGTCCTGACTTTC. Protein: CSARAVSGANVLTF. V gene TRBV20-1 combines with J gene TRBJ2-6; D remains unclear. The germline CDR1 and CDR2 sequences are DFQATT and SNEGSKA (reference sequence). The CDR3 loop spans 14 amino acids. V was cut by 1 base and J by 1 base, with 5 bases left in between.

This clonotype was detected once. V usage is TRBV20-1 and J usage is TRBJ2-1; maybe TRBD1 (6 bases). CDR3 length equals 15 residues. Germline V gives CDR1 DFQATT, CDR2 SNEGSKA (reference sequence). Trimming shortened V by 6 bases and J by 8 bases, and 23 bases separated the two germline ends. Here the CDR3 DNA reads TGCAGTGCCCTAACCGGGACAAGGCCCCCCGATGAGCAGTTCTTC. Protein sequence: CSALTGTRPPDEQFF.

This clonotype appeared many times. The CDR3 nucleotides read TGTGCCAGCAGTTTAGTCGTGGGGCAGGGCTACGAGCAGTACTTC. Protein sequence: CASSLVVGQGYEQYF. The rearrangement uses TRBV12-3 or TRBV12-4 and TRBJ2-7; possible D gene TRBD1, 5 bases. CDR3 size: 15 residues. V lost 1 base, J lost 3 bases, and 13 bases lay in between.